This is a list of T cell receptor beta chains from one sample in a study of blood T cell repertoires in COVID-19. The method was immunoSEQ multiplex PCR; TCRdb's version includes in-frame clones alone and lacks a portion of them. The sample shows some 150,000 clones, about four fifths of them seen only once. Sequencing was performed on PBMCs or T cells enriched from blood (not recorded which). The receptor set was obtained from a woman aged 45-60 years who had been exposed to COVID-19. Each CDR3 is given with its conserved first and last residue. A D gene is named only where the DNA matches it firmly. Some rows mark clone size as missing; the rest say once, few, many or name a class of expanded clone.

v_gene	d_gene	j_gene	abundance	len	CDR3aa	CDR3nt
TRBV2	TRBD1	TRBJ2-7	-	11	CASSSMDRVHF	TGTGCCAGCAGTTCTATGGACAGGGTGCACTTC
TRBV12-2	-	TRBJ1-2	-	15	CASRLVPQNNYGYTF	TGTGCAAGTCGCTTAGTTCCCCAAAATAACTATGGCTACACCTTC
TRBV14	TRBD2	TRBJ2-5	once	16	CASSPPGLAGRETQYF	TGTGCCAGCAGCCCCCCCGGACTAGCGGGAAGGGAGACCCAGTACTTC
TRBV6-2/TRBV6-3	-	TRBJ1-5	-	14	CASSQSGSNQPQHF	TGTGCCAGCAGTCAATCAGGGAGCAATCAGCCCCAGCATTTT
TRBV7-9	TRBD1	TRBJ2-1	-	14	CASSDRGPYNEQFF	TGTGCCAGCAGCGACAGGGGGCCATACAATGAGCAGTTCTTC
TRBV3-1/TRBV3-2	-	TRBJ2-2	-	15	CASSLLPGNTGELFF	TGTGCCAGCAGCTTACTCCCTGGGAACACCGGGGAGCTGTTTTTT
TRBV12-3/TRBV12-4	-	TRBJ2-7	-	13	CASTDDRLYEQYF	TGTGCCAGCACCGATGACAGGTTATACGAGCAGTACTTC
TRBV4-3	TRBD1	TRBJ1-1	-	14	CASSQTTGRTEAFF	TGCGCCAGCAGCCAAACGACAGGGCGCACTGAAGCTTTCTTT
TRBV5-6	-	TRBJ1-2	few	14	CASSLQGGNYGYTF	TGTGCCAGCAGCTTGCAGGGAGGGAACTATGGCTACACCTTC
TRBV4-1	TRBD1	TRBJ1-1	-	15	CASSQPDRVSVGAFF	TGCGCCAGCAGCCAACCGGACAGGGTGTCGGTTGGAGCTTTCTTT
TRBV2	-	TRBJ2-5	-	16	CASSELGGRHQETQYF	TGTGCCAGCAGTGAGTTGGGGGGGCGCCACCAAGAGACCCAGTACTTC
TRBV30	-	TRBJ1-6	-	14	CAWSPPTGTSALHF	TGTGCCTGGAGTCCGCCGACAGGCACCTCGGCCCTCCACTTT
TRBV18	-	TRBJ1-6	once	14	CASSPKGYNSPLHF	TGTGCCAGCTCACCAAAGGGGTATAATTCACCCCTCCACTTT
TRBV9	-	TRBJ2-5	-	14	CASSWSGLQETQYF	TGTGCCAGCAGCTGGAGTGGCCTCCAAGAGACCCAGTACTTC
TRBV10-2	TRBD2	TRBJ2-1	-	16	CASSTPGGGIYNEQFF	TGCGCCAGCAGTACCCCGGGCGGGGGGATCTACAATGAGCAGTTCTTC
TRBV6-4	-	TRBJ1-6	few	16	CASSDGGTGENSPLHF	TGTGCCAGCAGTGATGGAGGGACTGGGGAGAATTCACCCCTCCACTTT
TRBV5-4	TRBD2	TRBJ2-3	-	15	CASSRLQREGPTQYF	TGTGCCAGCAGCCGGCTCCAGCGGGAGGGCCCCACGCAGTATTTT